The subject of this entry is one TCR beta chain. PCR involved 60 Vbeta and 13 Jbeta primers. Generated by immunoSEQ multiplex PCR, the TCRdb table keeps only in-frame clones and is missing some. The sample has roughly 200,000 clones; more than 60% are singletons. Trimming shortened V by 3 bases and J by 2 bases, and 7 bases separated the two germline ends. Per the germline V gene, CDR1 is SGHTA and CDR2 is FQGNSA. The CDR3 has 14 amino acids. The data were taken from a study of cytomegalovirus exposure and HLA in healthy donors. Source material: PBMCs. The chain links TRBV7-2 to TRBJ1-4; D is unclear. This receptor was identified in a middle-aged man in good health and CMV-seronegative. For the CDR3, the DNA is TGTGCCAGCAGCTTCCCGGGGACTAATGAAAAACTGTTTTTT. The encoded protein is CASSFPGTNEKLFF.